One sample yielded the 15 T cell receptor beta chains listed below, sequenced in a study of OX40 agonist ivuxolimab in advanced cancers. This table comes from immunoSEQ multiplex PCR, and its TCRdb copy is limited to in-frame clones, with some not included. The sample includes around 64,000 clones, around 80% of them seen just once. Sequences were derived from CD4+ or CD8+ T cells sorted from blood, sampled in a trial of the OX40 agonist ivuxolimab. The receptors come from an adult with an advanced solid tumor such as melanoma, head and neck, liver or kidney cancer.

This clone was counted only a few times. The DNA for the CDR3 is TGTGCCAGCAGTTTATCGACAGGGAGCAATCAGCCCCAGCATTTT. Translation: CASSLSTGSNQPQHF. The rearrangement uses TRBV6-5 and TRBJ1-5; 7 bases map to TRBD1. The CDR3 extends over 15 amino acids. CDR1 and CDR2 (germline): MNHEY, SVGAGI. The V segment lost 4 bases and the J segment 1 base; nucleotides outside the gene matches: 4.

The J gene is TRBJ2-1, the V gene TRBV5-5; D gene unclear. This CDR3 is built from 14 residues. CDR1 SGHKS and CDR2 YYEKEE come from the germline V gene (reference sequence). V was cut by 0 bases and J by 7 bases, with 11 bases left in between. The chain's CDR3 is CASSLDGIGNEQFF. In DNA, the CDR3 is TGTGCCAGCAGCTTGGATGGGATCGGTAATGAGCAGTTCTTC.

The J gene is TRBJ1-2, the V gene TRBV6-5, with TRBD1 matching over 10 bases. From germline, CDR1 is MNHEY and CDR2 SVGAGI. This CDR3 region has 14 residues. V gave up 4 bases and J gave up 8 bases; unmatched junction bases: 7. CDR3 loop: CASSLIGTGVGYTF. The CDR3 DNA sequence: TGTGCCAGCAGTTTAATTGGGACAGGGGTAGGCTACACCTTC.

This clone was seen more than once but under ten times. The J gene is TRBJ2-5, the V gene TRBV19; 14 nucleotides line up with TRBD2. Germline CDR1 reads LNHDA; CDR2 reads SQIVND (reference sequence). This CDR3 has 16 residues. Unmatched junction bases numbered 7, after V lost 5 bases and J lost 5 bases. CDR3 sequence: CASSFAGTSGSETQYF. CDR3 nucleotides: TGTGCCAGTAGTTTCGCCGGGACTAGCGGGAGTGAGACCCAGTACTTC.

This chain uses TRBV7-2 with TRBJ2-1, with D possibly being TRBD1 (7 bases). V lost 5 bases and J 1 base, leaving 18 bases between the germline ends. CDR1 and CDR2 from the germline V gene are SGHTA and FQGNSA. The CDR3 consists of 17 residues. In nucleotides, the CDR3 is TGTGCCAGCAGCCCCCAGGGGGGCCGTGGGTCCTACAATGAGCAGTTCTTC. Its protein product is CASSPQGGRGSYNEQFF.

This clone occurred a few times. The J gene is TRBJ1-3, the V gene TRBV18; unclear D gene. This CDR3 contains 15 residues. The V gene's germline CDR1 is KGHSH and CDR2 LQKENI. V was clipped by 3 bases and J by 0 bases, with 9 bases between them. The CDR3 region has the DNA TGTGCCAGCTCACCCTTGGCGGGCTCTGGAAACACCATATATTTT. This translates into CASSPLAGSGNTIYF.

The J gene is TRBJ1-2, the V gene TRBV11-2; TRBD1 might be the D (6 bases). Germline loops: CDR1 SGHAT, CDR2 FQNNGV. Between the trimmed V and J ends, which lost 5 bases and 3 bases, there was a span of 19 bases. The CDR3 has 16 residues. The CDR3 sequence: CASSQGMRGYDYGYTF. CDR3 coding DNA: TGTGCCAGCAGCCAGGGGATGCGGGGTTACGACTATGGCTACACCTTC.

This sequence joins TRBV5-1 and TRBJ1-3; 8 nucleotides agree with TRBD1. The CDR3 contains 14 residues. V shed 4 bases, J shed 8 bases, and the junction held 8 bases outside the gene matches. Germline V CDR1 and CDR2: SGHRS, YFSETQ. CDR3 residues: CASSDRGPEYTIYF. The CDR3 nucleotides are TGCGCCAGCAGCGACAGGGGTCCGGAGTACACCATATATTTT.

The chain recombines TRBV18 with TRBJ1-1; D possibly corresponds to TRBD1 (5 bases). Deletions cut 3 bases from V and 7 bases from J, with 12 bases between. The CDR3 length is 13 residues. CDR1 is KGHSH and CDR2 is LQKENI in the germline V gene. The CDR3 loop reads CASSPGGGNEAFF. The CDR3 DNA is TGTGCCAGCTCACCGGGGGGAGGGAATGAAGCTTTCTTT.

This clone appeared once. J is TRBJ1-1 and V is TRBV5-4; no clear D gene. Per germline, CDR1 SGHNT and CDR2 YYREEE (reference sequence). The CDR3 is made up of 14 amino acids. The ends were cut back, 1 base at V and 6 bases at J, with 13 bases in the middle. DNA for the CDR3: TGTGCCAGCAGCTTGAAGGACTCGCTTTCTGAAGCTTTCTTT. Residues: CASSLKDSLSEAFF.

V usage is TRBV2 and J usage is TRBJ2-5, with 7 bases matching TRBD2. Germline lookup yields CDR1 SNHLY and CDR2 FYNNEI. V gave up 5 bases and J gave up 4 bases; unmatched junction bases: 13. The CDR3 totals 16 residues. In nucleotides, the CDR3 is TGTGCCAGCAGTATGACCCTGTCGGGAGGACGAGAGACCCAGTACTTC. Residues: CASSMTLSGGRETQYF.

The V gene is TRBV6-5, the J gene TRBJ2-1; D call uncertain. CDR1 and CDR2 (germline): MNHEY, SVGAGI. The CDR3 length is 16 residues. V lost 4 bases and J 0 bases, leaving 13 bases between the germline ends. The CDR3 bases are TGTGCCAGCAGTTCTCTATCCGGTGGCTCCTACAATGAGCAGTTCTTC. Protein sequence: CASSSLSGGSYNEQFF.

The V and J genes are TRBV15 and TRBJ2-2; possibly TRBD1 for D (6 bases). The V end lost 3 bases, the J end lost 6 bases, and 11 bases lay between the germline ends. There are 14 residues in the CDR3. CDR1 is LNHNV, CDR2 YYDKDF, per germline (reference sequence). CDR3 bases: TGTGCCACCAGCAGTGTCAGGGGAGCCGGGGAGCTGTTTTTT. Protein sequence: CATSSVRGAGELFF.

The rearrangement joins TRBV5-1 to TRBJ2-3; D remains ambiguous. This CDR3 region has 15 residues. V was shortened by 5 bases and J by 0 bases, with 13 bases between the two germline ends. Germline V lookup: CDR1 SGHRS, CDR2 YFSETQ. The CDR3 here is CASRLRPESTDTQYF. As DNA, the CDR3 is TGCGCCAGCAGATTGAGGCCCGAGAGCACAGATACGCAGTATTTT.

This clone was recorded once. The chain has TRBV15 and TRBJ2-4; a weak D match, TRBD1 (6 bases). CDR3 length: 18 amino acids. Germline V gene sequence: CDR1 LNHNV, CDR2 YYDKDF (reference sequence). V lost 1 base to trimming and J lost 3 bases, with 19 bases between them. The CDR3 spells CATSRGGIQGIGKNIQYF. The CDR3 bases are TGTGCCACCAGCAGAGGTGGGATACAGGGTATAGGCAAAAACATTCAGTACTTC.